The entry below describes one TCR beta chain. The protocol was immunoSEQ multiplex PCR, while the TCRdb copy is restricted to in-frame clones and leaves out a portion. The profile shows more than 100,000 clones, about nine tenths of them singletons. This record belongs to a study of blood T cell repertoires in COVID-19. Across the study: Spain, Italy and the United States supplied samples that represented acute and convalescent COVID-19. In each case, the material was cDNA or gDNA derived from T cells, B-cell-depleted T cells, or PBMCs.

Trimming shortened V by 5 bases and J by 11 bases, and 12 bases separated the two germline ends. The CDR3 loop spans 12 amino acids. Germline V lookup: CDR1 MGHRA, CDR2 YSYEKL. The sequenced material came from peripheral blood. J is TRBJ2-2 and V is TRBV4-1; D not resolved. The clonotype was recovered from a middle-aged man with acute or convalescent COVID-19. CDR3 nucleotide sequence: TGCGCCAGCAGCGCTACCCTCGGTGAGCTGTTTTTT. It encodes CASSATLGELFF.